One and the same sample provided the 21 T cell receptor beta chains below, sequenced in a study of cytomegalovirus exposure and HLA in healthy donors. The data were produced by immunoSEQ multiplex PCR, yet TCRdb's version contains in-frame clones alone and is incomplete. The repertoire has almost 200,000 clones, roughly 81% of them found once; the top ten carry 1.2%. Sequenced: PBMCs. Every receptor here comes from a woman in her 30s in good health and CMV-seronegative.

This clone was detected many times. V gene TRBV5-1 combines with J gene TRBJ1-4; TRBD1 agrees at 12 bases. The CDR3 consists of 16 residues. CDR1 and CDR2 from the germline V gene are SGHRS and YFSETQ. The junction had 4 bases not matched to a gene; V was cut back by 2 bases and J by 5 bases. The CDR3 DNA follows: TGCGCCAGCAGCTTATTTGGGACAGGGGGCAATGAAAAACTGTTTTTT. Its translation: CASSLFGTGGNEKLFF.

This clone turned up a few times. This rearrangement joins TRBV29-1 to TRBJ2-1; 8 nucleotides match TRBD2. The germline gives CDR1 SQVTM, CDR2 ANQGSEA. CDR3 size: 15 residues. Unmatched junction bases numbered 13, after V lost 4 bases and J lost 8 bases. This CDR3 reads CSVGLDGRAEDEQFF. The DNA of the CDR3 is TGCAGCGTTGGCCTTGACGGGAGGGCCGAGGATGAGCAGTTCTTC.

This chain connects TRBV23-1 to TRBJ2-1; D is uncertain. TRBV23-1 counts as an open reading frame of uncertain function. V dropped 8 bases and J dropped 5 bases, with 7 bases sitting between them. The CDR3 is 11 amino acids. The CDR3 DNA follows: TGCGCCAGCCGAGAGAACAATGAGCAGTTCTTC. Protein sequence: CASRENNEQFF.

The J gene is TRBJ1-6, the V gene TRBV6-1; tentative D call: TRBD1 (5 bases). From germline, CDR1 is MNHNS and CDR2 SASEGT. V dropped 6 bases and J dropped 2 bases, with 11 bases sitting between them. The CDR3 extends over 15 amino acids. The CDR3 reads CASRTGDAYNSPLHF. Here the CDR3 DNA reads TGTGCCAGCAGAACAGGTGATGCCTATAATTCACCCCTCCACTTT.

The V gene is TRBV9, the J gene TRBJ2-3, with a tentative D call TRBD1 (5 bases). The CDR3 totals 13 residues. Germline V CDR1 and CDR2: SGDLS, YYNGEE. V was shortened by 0 bases and J by 5 bases, with 7 bases between the two germline ends. The CDR3: CASSVARGDTQYF. As DNA, the CDR3 is TGTGCCAGCAGCGTAGCAAGGGGAGATACGCAGTATTTT.

The V call is TRBV6-5, the J call TRBJ1-1; no clear D gene. Per the germline V gene, CDR1 is MNHEY and CDR2 is SVGAGI. The germline V and J ends were trimmed by 0 bases and 5 bases, with 13 bases remaining between them. The CDR3 extends over 15 amino acids. CDR3 sequence (DNA): TGTGCCAGCAGTTACTCGGTAGGGTCGGGAACTGAAGCTTTCTTT. It specifies CASSYSVGSGTEAFF.

The genes are TRBV30 and TRBJ2-1, with 7 bases lining up with TRBD2. Germline CDR1 is GTSNPN and CDR2 is SVGIG (reference sequence). J lost 4 bases, V lost 3 bases, and 6 bases had no gene match. CDR3 size: 14 residues. In DNA form, the CDR3 reads TGTGCCTGGAGCCAGGGACTAATTTACAATGAGCAGTTCTTC. Protein product: CAWSQGLIYNEQFF.

V usage is TRBV4-1 and J usage is TRBJ2-7, with 9 bases matching TRBD2. The CDR3 is made up of 15 amino acids. Germline CDR1 and CDR2: MGHRA and YSYEKL. The J segment lost 5 bases and the V segment lost 2 bases, leaving 7 bases of the junction unmatched. The CDR3 reads CASSQFGGRANEQYF. DNA of the CDR3: TGCGCCAGCAGCCAATTTGGCGGGAGGGCCAACGAGCAGTACTTC.

This rearrangement joins TRBV28 to TRBJ1-1; 10 nucleotides align to TRBD1. The CDR3 has 16 residues. Trimming took 6 bases from V and 4 from J; bases not matched to a gene: 11. Germline V gene lookup returns CDR1 MDHEN and CDR2 SYDVKM. In nucleotides, the CDR3 is TGTGCCAGCAGGCATCTCGACAGGGGGCTCAGCACTGAAGCTTTCTTT. Protein sequence: CASRHLDRGLSTEAFF.

The V and J genes are TRBV6-5 and TRBJ1-5; D may be TRBD1 (5 bases). The germline V and J ends were trimmed by 2 bases and 6 bases, with 8 bases remaining between them. Germline values: CDR1 MNHEY, CDR2 SVGAGI. This CDR3 comprises 13 residues. This CDR3 is CASSYDGGQPQHF. CDR3 bases: TGTGCCAGCAGTTACGACGGGGGTCAGCCCCAGCATTTT.

The gene calls are TRBV14 and TRBJ2-5; D is undetermined. There are 12 residues in the CDR3. Germline CDR1 and CDR2: SGHDN and FVKESK. V lost 6 bases and J 1 base, leaving 6 bases between the germline ends. The CDR3 region is CASSHGQETQYF. In nucleotides, the CDR3 is TGTGCCAGCAGTCACGGCCAAGAGACCCAGTACTTC.

This clone appeared a single time. The V gene is TRBV19, the J gene TRBJ1-2; tentative D call: TRBD1 (5 bases). The CDR3 is 14 amino acids. Germline-derived CDR1 and CDR2 are LNHDA and SQIVND (reference sequence). Deletions cut 1 base from V and 4 bases from J, with 10 bases between. CDR3 sequence (DNA): TGTGCCAGTAGTATAGGGCAGGGCAGCTATGGCTACACCTTC. Protein sequence: CASSIGQGSYGYTF.

The table lists this clone with a few counts. V and J are TRBV10-3 and TRBJ2-7; a weak D match, TRBD1 (6 bases). V lost 4 bases, J lost 2 bases, and 12 bases lay in between. Germline lookup yields CDR1 ENHRY and CDR2 SYGVKD. The CDR3 is 14 residues long. The CDR3 sequence: CAISVRQGPYEQYF. CDR3 DNA sequence: TGTGCCATCAGTGTTAGGCAGGGGCCCTACGAGCAGTACTTC.

This clone was seen only once. The rearrangement joins TRBV5-1 to TRBJ1-4; a possible D gene is TRBD1 (5 bases). Between the trimmed V and J ends, which lost 1 base and 0 bases, there was a span of 10 bases. Germline values: CDR1 SGHRS, CDR2 YFSETQ. The CDR3 spans 16 residues. The CDR3 coding sequence is TGCGCCAGCAGCTTGACCCCGACAGCAACTAATGAAAAACTGTTTTTT. This codes for CASSLTPTATNEKLFF.

In its sample, this clone was seen a few times. CDR3 in amino acids: CASSLASTGTGGSNQPQHF. The CDR3 bases are TGTGCCAGCAGCTTGGCATCTACCGGGACAGGGGGTTCCAATCAGCCCCAGCATTTT. This chain connects TRBV7-2 to TRBJ1-5, with 11 bases that match TRBD1. From germline, CDR1 is SGHTA and CDR2 FQGNSA. V lost 3 bases and J lost 3; bases outside the gene matches: 13. This CDR3 has 19 residues.

V and J are TRBV6-5 and TRBJ1-1; TRBD1 matches at 9 bases. The CDR3 runs to 14 residues. Germline loops: CDR1 MNHEY, CDR2 SVGAGI. Unmatched junction bases numbered 2, after V lost 6 bases and J lost 0 bases. CDR3 protein: CASRTGGLNTEAFF. The CDR3 coding sequence is TGTGCCAGCAGAACAGGGGGCTTGAACACTGAAGCTTTCTTT.

V gene TRBV28 combines with J gene TRBJ1-5, with 9 bases matching TRBD1. Germline CDR1 is MDHEN and CDR2 is SYDVKM. Germline trimming cut 3 bases from V and 5 bases from J; bases unmatched to any gene: 8. This CDR3 comprises 16 residues. CDR3 protein: CASSFAGTGMHQPQHF. The CDR3 coding sequence is TGTGCCAGCAGTTTTGCCGGGACAGGGATGCATCAGCCCCAGCATTTT.

V usage is TRBV5-1 and J usage is TRBJ2-2; the D gene is possibly TRBD1 (6 bases). The CDR3 has 16 amino acids. Germline V gene sequence: CDR1 SGHRS, CDR2 YFSETQ. V lost 4 bases and J 0 bases, leaving 13 bases between the germline ends. In DNA form, the CDR3 reads TGCGCCAGCAGCGGCTCCAGGGGTACGAACACCGGGGAGCTGTTTTTT. Translation: CASSGSRGTNTGELFF.

V and J are TRBV11-2 and TRBJ2-3; D may be TRBD1 (6 bases). Trimming removed 4 bases at V and 2 bases at J, with 25 bases between. The CDR3 is made up of 19 amino acids. Per germline, CDR1 SGHAT and CDR2 FQNNGV. CDR3 residues: CASSSRSVQGQFLTDTQYF. Here the CDR3 DNA reads TGTGCCAGCAGCTCTCGATCAGTACAGGGCCAATTCCTCACAGATACGCAGTATTTT.

This chain uses TRBV5-4 with TRBJ1-2; 7 bases are shared with TRBD1. CDR1 SGHNT and CDR2 YYREEE come from the germline V gene (reference sequence). V was clipped by 6 bases and J by 3 bases; unmatched bases: 11. The CDR3 loop spans 15 amino acids. CDR3 nucleotides: TGTGCCAGCACCCTATCCCAGGGGGGTCACTATGGCTACACCTTC. It codes for CASTLSQGGHYGYTF.

The genes are TRBV29-1 and TRBJ2-2, with TRBD1 identical over 8 bases. The CDR3 runs to 13 residues. CDR1 is SQVTM, CDR2 ANQGSEA, per germline. J lost 2 bases, V lost 8 bases, and 4 bases had no gene match. In DNA form, the CDR3 reads TGCAGCATGGGACAGGCAAACACCGGGGAGCTGTTTTTT. Amino acid sequence: CSMGQANTGELFF.